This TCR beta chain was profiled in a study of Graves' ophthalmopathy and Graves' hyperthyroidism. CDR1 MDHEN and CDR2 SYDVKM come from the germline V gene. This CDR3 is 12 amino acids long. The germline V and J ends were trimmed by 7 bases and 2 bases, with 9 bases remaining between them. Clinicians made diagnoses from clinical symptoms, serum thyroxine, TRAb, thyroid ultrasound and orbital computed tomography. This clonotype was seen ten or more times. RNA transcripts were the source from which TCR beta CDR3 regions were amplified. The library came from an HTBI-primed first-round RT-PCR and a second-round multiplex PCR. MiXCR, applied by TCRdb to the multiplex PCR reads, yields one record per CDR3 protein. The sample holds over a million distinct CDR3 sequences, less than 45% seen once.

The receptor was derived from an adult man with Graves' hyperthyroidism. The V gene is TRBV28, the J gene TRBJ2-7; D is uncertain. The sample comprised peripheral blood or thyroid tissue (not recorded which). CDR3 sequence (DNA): TGTGCCAGCAAGGGTTCACCCTACGAGCAGTACTTC. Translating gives CASKGSPYEQYF.